The 26 T cell receptor beta chains given below trace back to one sample, sequenced in a study of tumor-infiltrating lymphocytes in primary liver carcinoma. Constant-region priming of around 500 ng total RNA yielded TCR beta cDNA. Three nested multiplex PCR rounds of slightly modified ARM-PCR generated TCR beta libraries. With TRBV1-TRBV30 forward primers and a C-beta reverse primer, the first two PCR rounds were run for 10 to 11 cycles each. A single record per CDR3 protein comes from TCRdb applying MiXCR to the multiplex PCR reads. The sample contains around 330,000 distinct CDR3 sequences, 50% to 75% of which appear only once. Germline DNA was extracted too, while blood RNA derived from unsorted whole blood. The sequenced sample was peripheral blood. All receptors come from a woman in her twenties or thirties with primary liver carcinoma and hepatitis B virus infection.

Comments on this clonotype: One junction end does not reproduce the germline sequence, and a read error may be involved. This sequence joins TRBV6-2 or TRBV6-3 and TRBJ1-5, with a possible D match to TRBD1 (5 bases). The CDR3 is 16 amino acids. Germline-derived CDR1 and CDR2 are MNHEY and SVGEGT. The CDR3 is CASNKASWGVDQPQHF. In DNA, the CDR3 is TGCGCCAGCAACAAGGCCTCTTGGGGGGTCGATCAGCCCCAGCATTTT.

As concerns this clonotype: It is likely a read error, because the conserved phenylalanine at the end of the CDR3 is missing. The V gene is TRBV11-2, the J gene TRBJ2-1, with TRBD2 identical over 7 bases. From germline, CDR1 is SGHAT and CDR2 FQNNGV. The CDR3 sequence is 14 residues long. The CDR3 loop reads CASSLSGIYNEQFS. CDR3 DNA sequence: TGCGCCAGCAGCCTGAGCGGGATCTACAATGAGCAGTTCTCC.

This clonotype has a handful of counts. The V and J genes are TRBV5-6 and TRBJ2-7; 11 bases match TRBD2. This CDR3 region has 14 residues. J lost 6 bases, V lost 1 base, and 3 bases had no gene match. Germline assignment: CDR1 SGHDT and CDR2 YYEEEE. CDR3 DNA sequence: TGTGCCAGCAGCTTGATCGGGACTAGCGGCGAGCAGTACTTC. Its protein product is CASSLIGTSGEQYF.

The CDR3, as DNA: TGTGCCAGCAGTGCCGGGACTAGATCGGCCGGGGAGCTGTTTTTT. It is translated as CASSAGTRSAGELFF. V is TRBV12-3 or TRBV12-4 and J is TRBJ2-2, with 8 nucleotides matching TRBD2. V trimming: 5 bases; J trimming: 6 bases; junction bases outside the gene matches: 8. This CDR3 spans 15 amino acids.

The chain joins TRBV14 to TRBJ1-2; TRBD1 matches at 7 bases. With V trimmed by 5 bases and J by 6 bases, 6 bases remained unmatched. The CDR3 runs to 13 residues. In germline, CDR1 is SGHDN, CDR2 FVKESK. CDR3 sequence (DNA): TGTGCCAGCAGCGGAGGGGGCGCTCATGGCTACACCTTC. The encoded protein is CASSGGGAHGYTF.

This clonotype was seen only a few times. The V call is TRBV5-8, the J call TRBJ2-1, with 9 bases that match TRBD1. V trimming: 3 bases; J trimming: 8 bases; junction bases outside the gene matches: 9. Germline V gives CDR1 SGHTS, CDR2 YDEGEE. CDR3 size: 15 residues. The CDR3 nucleotides read TGTGCCAGCAGCTCGGGACAGGGCCTCTCGGATGAGCAGTTCTTC. Residues: CASSSGQGLSDEQFF.

Remarks on this clonotype: This may be a read error: a much more frequent sequence differs by one nucleotide. The chain carries TRBV4-2 and TRBJ2-1, with D perhaps given as TRBD1 or TRBD2 (5 bases each). The germline V and J ends were trimmed by 1 base and 9 bases, with 7 bases remaining between them. The CDR3 loop spans 12 amino acids. Looked up from germline, CDR1 is LGHNA and CDR2 is YNFKEQ. CDR3 nucleotide sequence: TGTGCCAGCAGCCAAGTGAGGGGTGAGCAGTTCTTC. Residues: CASSQVRGEQFF.

The genes are TRBV5-6 and TRBJ2-2, with 7 positions matching TRBD2. This CDR3 comprises 17 residues. The V and J ends lost 5 bases and 1 base, in that order; junction bases with no gene match: 11. The germline V gene encodes CDR1 SGHDT and CDR2 YYEEEE. The CDR3 is CASRGKGLAENTGELFF. The DNA of the CDR3 is TGTGCCAGCAGGGGGAAGGGGCTAGCGGAGAACACCGGGGAGCTGTTTTTT.

This clonotype has a handful of counts. This sequence joins TRBV13 and TRBJ2-5; either TRBD1 or TRBD2 may supply D (5 bases each). CDR1 is PRHDT and CDR2 is FYEKMQ in the germline V gene (reference sequence). The CDR3 consists of 14 residues. Between the trimmed V and J ends, which lost 5 bases and 7 bases, there was a span of 17 bases. CDR3 protein: CASSAREGLVTQYF. Written as DNA, the CDR3 is TGTGCCAGCAGCGCCCGAGAGGGGTTGGTGACCCAGTACTTC.

With regard to this clonotype: One junction end disagrees with the germline gene, perhaps due to a read error. This chain joins TRBV12-3 or TRBV12-4 and TRBJ2-7, with D perhaps TRBD2 (5 bases). The CDR3 consists of 14 residues. The CDR3: CTSSFEGLTVEQYF. In DNA, the CDR3 is TGTACCAGCAGTTTCGAGGGCCTTACTGTGGAGCAATACTTC.

This clonotype was recorded once. Lacking the conserved final phenylalanine or tryptophan, this CDR3 likely reflects a read error. The V gene is TRBV14, the J gene TRBJ2-4; possible D gene TRBD2, 5 bases. The CDR3 extends over 19 amino acids. Germline V CDR1 and CDR2: SGHDN, FVKESK. The germline V and J ends were trimmed by 3 bases and 1 base, with 22 bases remaining between them. CDR3 coding DNA: TGTGCCAGCAGCCATACTCACTTTACCGCACCGGGGGCCAAAAACATTCAGTACTTA. This codes for CASSHTHFTAPGAKNIQYL.

A note on this clonotype: Mismatch with germline at one junction end may stem from a read error. The CDR3 coding sequence is TGTGCCAGCGGTTACCCCACCGGGACTAGCAGCGAGCAGTACTTC. Residues: CASGYPTGTSSEQYF. The chain joins TRBV6-6 to TRBJ2-7, with TRBD2 matching over 9 bases. The germline V gene encodes CDR1 MNHNY and CDR2 SVGAGI (reference sequence). The CDR3 covers 15 residues.

The sample holds a few counts of this clonotype. This may be a read error: a much more frequent sequence differs by one nucleotide. The V call is TRBV11-3, the J call TRBJ2-3; D is possibly TRBD2 (5 bases). V was trimmed by 3 bases and J by 1 base, leaving 14 bases between them. Germline V gene data show CDR1 as SGHNT and CDR2 as YENEEA. The CDR3 runs 16 residues. The CDR3 loop reads CASSFTGGSGTDTQYF. The CDR3 region has the DNA TGTGCCAGCAGCTTCACGGGCGGGTCGGGCACAGATACGCAGTATTTT.

Ten or more counts support this clonotype. This rearrangement joins TRBV6-6 to TRBJ2-5, with D tentatively TRBD2 (5 bases). The CDR3 totals 11 residues. Trimming stripped 6 bases from V and 5 bases from J, with 7 bases between. The germline CDR1 and CDR2 sequences are MNHNY and SVGAGI (reference sequence). The CDR3: CASSWEETQYF. CDR3 DNA: TGTGCCAGCAGCTGGGAGGAGACCCAGTACTTC.

Of note for this clonotype: A much bigger clone sits one base away, suggesting this may be a read error. The gene calls are TRBV29-1 and TRBJ2-1; 12 positions agree with TRBD2. This CDR3 has 14 residues. The germline CDR1 and CDR2 sequences are SQVTM and ANQGSEA. The CDR3 bases are TGCAGCGCCGCAGGACTAGCGGGAAGTAATGAGCAGCTCTTC. The encoded protein is CSAAGLAGSNEQLF.

The rearrangement links TRBV11-2 to TRBJ1-4; 7 nucleotides match TRBD1. The J call is doubtful: the DNA matches TRBJ2-3 better. Germline assignment: CDR1 SGHAT and CDR2 FQNNGV. The CDR3 extends over 15 amino acids. CDR3 region: CASSSYGQDNEKQYF. Written as DNA, the CDR3 is TGTGCCAGCAGCTCTTATGGACAGGATAATGAAAAACAGTATTTT.

The sample holds a few counts of this clonotype. The V gene is TRBV6-6, the J gene TRBJ2-7; D possibly corresponds to TRBD2 (6 bases). Deletions cut 2 bases from V and 2 bases from J, with 13 bases between. The CDR3 loop spans 15 amino acids. The germline CDR1 and CDR2 sequences are MNHNY and SVGAGI (reference sequence). In DNA, the CDR3 is TGTGCCAGCAGTTACCCCCCGCTAGCGCCCTACGAGCAGTACTTC. This sequence encodes CASSYPPLAPYEQYF.

Worth noting for this clonotype: The junction and the germline gene differ at one end; a read error may be behind it. The chain joins TRBV11-1 to TRBJ2-7, with D possibly being TRBD2 (6 bases). The CDR3 has 14 amino acids. CDR1 and CDR2 from the germline V gene are SGHAT and FQDESV (reference sequence). CDR3 protein: CVSSLDTSHHEQYF. DNA for the CDR3: TGTGTCAGCAGCTTAGACACTAGCCACCACGAGCAGTACTTC.

The table lists this clonotype with a few counts. The rearrangement joins TRBV4-2 to TRBJ2-5; 8 positions agree with TRBD2. V trimming: 0 bases; J trimming: 5 bases; junction bases outside the gene matches: 8. CDR3 length: 16 amino acids. Germline V gene lookup returns CDR1 LGHNA and CDR2 YNFKEQ. This chain's CDR3 is CASSQEGGSGSETQYF. In DNA form, the CDR3 reads TGTGCCAGCAGCCAAGAGGGAGGGAGCGGGAGTGAGACCCAGTACTTC.

The sample holds many counts of this clonotype. The genes are TRBV11-2 and TRBJ2-7, with TRBD2 matching 7 bases. Per germline, CDR1 SGHAT and CDR2 FQNNGV. The CDR3 covers 12 residues. Trimming at V came to 5 bases and at J to 3 bases, leaving 1 base not matched to a gene. CDR3 nucleotides: TGTGCCAGCAGCAGGGACTACTACGAGCAGTACTTC. Translating gives CASSRDYYEQYF. Using reference TRBV11-2 and TRBJ2-7 for the parts outside the CDR3, the full variable domain is EAGVAQSPRYKIIEKRQSVAFWCNPISGHATLYWYQQILGQGPKLLIQFQNNGVVDDSQLPKDRFSAERLKGVDSTLKIQPAKLEDSAVYLCASSRDYYEQYFGPGTRLTVT.

For this clonotype: This clone may be a read error of a much larger clone one base away. V gene TRBV4-3 combines with J gene TRBJ1-4; TRBD1 agrees at 7 bases. CDR1 and CDR2 (germline): LGHNA, YSLEER. The CDR3 loop spans 15 amino acids. The V and J ends lost 4 bases and 6 bases, in that order; junction bases with no gene match: 8. CDR3 nucleotide sequence: TGCGCCAGCAGCCCGGGTTCAGGGACAGATGAAAAACTGTTTTTT. Residues: CASSPGSGTDEKLFF.

About this clonotype: The CDR3 ends on some other residue instead of the conserved phenylalanine or tryptophan, so this is likely a read error. The chain links TRBV29-1 to TRBJ1-4, with a tentative D call TRBD1 (6 bases). Per germline, CDR1 SQVTM and CDR2 ANQGSEA. The ends were cut back, 6 bases at V and 7 bases at J, with 15 bases in the middle. There are 13 residues in the CDR3. The CDR3 region has the DNA TGCAGCGTAAAACAGGGAATTAGTGAAAAACTGTTTCTT. Protein: CSVKQGISEKLFL.

The table lists this clonotype with many counts. J is TRBJ1-1 and V is TRBV10-2; D is unresolved. V lost 0 bases to trimming and J lost 4 bases, with 9 bases between them. Germline V gene lookup returns CDR1 WSHSY and CDR2 SAAADI. The CDR3 has 14 residues. DNA for the CDR3: TGCGCCAGCAGTGAGTCGAAGGCGGGCACTGAAGCTTTCTTT. Translation gives CASSESKAGTEAFF.

This clonotype was recorded at least ten times. V gene TRBV6-2 or TRBV6-3 combines with J gene TRBJ2-2; D ambiguous. The CDR3 has 13 residues. Trimming took off 8 bases at V and 0 bases at J, with 7 bases between the two ends. Germline V gives CDR1 MNHEY, CDR2 SVGEGT. In DNA form, the CDR3 reads TGTGCCAGCCAATTATCGAACACCGGGGAGCTGTTTTTT. This encodes CASQLSNTGELFF.

This clonotype was found many times. The rearrangement links TRBV4-1 to TRBJ2-2; D might be TRBD1 (6 bases). Trimming stripped 1 base from V and 6 bases from J, with 12 bases between. The CDR3 totals 15 residues. Germline CDR1 and CDR2: MGHRA and YSYEKL. This CDR3 is CASSQARTEAGELFF. CDR3 coding DNA: TGCGCCAGCAGCCAAGCGCGGACAGAAGCCGGGGAGCTGTTTTTT.

Concerning this clonotype: A junction end diverges from the germline sequence, so it may reflect a read error. V gene TRBV11-2 combines with J gene TRBJ1-6, with D perhaps matching TRBD1 (5 bases). Germline V gene sequence: CDR1 SGHAT, CDR2 FQNNGV. The CDR3 is 15 residues long. CDR3 nucleotide sequence: TGTGTCAGCAGCTTAGAATCGGGACCGAATTCAGCCCTCCACTTT. This gives the protein CVSSLESGPNSALHF.